Shown below are 13 T cell receptor beta chains from a single sample sequenced in a study of PD-1 blockade in classical Hodgkin lymphoma. As to time point: cycle 4 day 1 (C4D1), after around six weeks of nivolumab. The patients all showed relapse after autologous stem cell transplantation, while their brentuximab vedotin exposure varied. Produced via immunoSEQ multiplex PCR; TCRdb's table is partial and in-frame only. Here the sample spans nearly 50,000 clones, approximately 76% being singletons. This specimen consisted of peripheral blood mononuclear cells (PBMCs), obtained before the fourth cycle of nivolumab. These receptors were taken from a human donor with classical Hodgkin lymphoma.

This clone was found a few times. The chain links TRBV19 to TRBJ1-5; TRBD1 matches at 8 bases. The V gene's germline CDR1 is LNHDA and CDR2 SQIVND (reference sequence). The CDR3 covers 14 residues. Trimming cost V 4 bases and J 7 bases; bases outside gene matches: 6. DNA for the CDR3: TGTGCCAGTAGTACGGGACAGGAGCGACAGCCCCAGCATTTT. This encodes CASSTGQERQPQHF.

V gene TRBV5-4 combines with J gene TRBJ2-3, with a weak D call TRBD2 (6 bases). V was trimmed by 0 bases and J by 1 base, leaving 9 bases between them. Germline loops: CDR1 SGHNT, CDR2 YYREEE (reference sequence). There are 15 residues in the CDR3. The CDR3 loop reads CASSLGSGGTDTQYF. The CDR3 DNA reads TGTGCCAGCAGCTTGGGGTCGGGGGGCACAGATACGCAGTATTTT.

This chain links TRBV15 with TRBJ2-1, with TRBD2 identical over 10 bases. The CDR3 totals 16 residues. Germline CDR1 LNHNV, CDR2 YYDKDF (reference sequence). V lost 1 base, J lost 2 bases, and 2 bases stayed unmatched. CDR3 DNA: TGTGCCACCAGCAGAGTTACTAGCGGGGCCTACAATGAGCAGTTCTTC. It translates to CATSRVTSGAYNEQFF.

The chain has TRBV5-1 and TRBJ1-2, with a possible D match to TRBD1 (5 bases). Germline V gene data show CDR1 as SGHRS and CDR2 as YFSETQ. Between the trimmed V and J ends, which lost 3 bases and 3 bases, there was a span of 9 bases. This CDR3 has 13 residues. The CDR3 DNA follows: TGCGCCAGCAGCTCTCAGGGCTACTATGGCTACACCTTC. Its protein is CASSSQGYYGYTF.

The chain has TRBV7-2 and TRBJ1-1, with 7 bases identical to TRBD1. The CDR3 sequence is 14 residues long. Germline V CDR1 and CDR2: SGHTA, FQGNSA. Trimming cost V 1 base and J 2 bases; bases outside gene matches: 1. In DNA form, the CDR3 reads TGTGCCAGCAGCTTAGGGGACAGCAACACTGAAGCTTTCTTT. This encodes CASSLGDSNTEAFF.

V usage is TRBV5-1 and J usage is TRBJ2-3; 8 nucleotides line up with TRBD1. The germline V gene has CDR1 SGHRS and CDR2 YFSETQ. CDR3 size: 14 residues. Trimming removed 4 bases from V and 2 bases from J; junction bases left unmatched: 3. DNA for the CDR3: TGCGCCAGCAGCGACAGGGGATACACAGATACGCAGTATTTT. This codes for CASSDRGYTDTQYF.

The genes are TRBV5-1 and TRBJ2-1, with 10 bases matching TRBD2. Per germline, CDR1 SGHRS and CDR2 YFSETQ. This CDR3 is 14 amino acids long. The junction had 3 bases not matched to a gene; V was cut back by 3 bases and J by 6 bases. The CDR3 DNA reads as TGCGCCAGCAGCTCTAGCGGGAGAGGCAATGAGCAGTTCTTC. Translating it yields CASSSSGRGNEQFF.

This clone has more than one count but fewer than ten. The chain has TRBV5-6 and TRBJ1-5, with D tentatively TRBD1 (6 bases). The CDR3 loop spans 14 amino acids. V lost 5 bases and J lost 2, with 11 bases in between. From germline, CDR1 is SGHDT and CDR2 YYEEEE. Here the CDR3 reads CASRSWGRNQPQHF. DNA of the CDR3: TGTGCCAGCAGGTCATGGGGGCGCAATCAGCCCCAGCATTTT.

The chain employs TRBV9 and TRBJ2-7; D ambiguous. Trimming stripped 0 bases from V and 5 bases from J, with 9 bases between. CDR1 is SGDLS and CDR2 is YYNGEE in the germline V gene. The length of the CDR3 is 13 residues. For the CDR3, the DNA is TGTGCCAGCAGCGTAGATGTGGAAGACGAGCAGTACTTC. Its translation: CASSVDVEDEQYF.

This clone was seen more than once but under ten times. The rearrangement joins TRBV5-1 to TRBJ2-1; 10 positions agree with TRBD1. The J segment lost 9 bases and the V segment lost 3 bases, leaving 9 bases of the junction unmatched. The CDR3 has 15 residues. The germline CDR1 and CDR2 sequences are SGHRS and YFSETQ. The CDR3 coding sequence is TGCGCCAGCAGCTCCGGACAGGGGGAAGGTGGTGAGCAGTTCTTC. This encodes CASSSGQGEGGEQFF.

The chain links TRBV5-1 to TRBJ2-3; 11 bases line up with TRBD2. CDR1 is SGHRS and CDR2 is YFSETQ in the germline V gene. The V gene end was trimmed by 3 bases and the J gene end by 3 bases; junction bases not matched to a gene: 3. This CDR3 contains 15 residues. The CDR3 nucleotides are TGCGCCAGCAGCTCGGGACTAGCGGTTACAGATACGCAGTATTTT. The encoded protein is CASSSGLAVTDTQYF.

J is TRBJ2-6 and V is TRBV11-2; D ambiguous. The CDR3 has 16 amino acids. The ends were cut back, 5 bases at V and 1 base at J, with 12 bases in the middle. In germline, CDR1 is SGHAT, CDR2 FQNNGV. CDR3 nucleotide sequence: TGTGCCAGCAGCAGTCTCGGAGTATCTGGGGCCAACGTCCTGACTTTC. Translated, it gives CASSSLGVSGANVLTF.

The rearrangement links TRBV11-3 to TRBJ2-1; either TRBD1 or TRBD2 may fit D (5 bases each). Germline CDR1 is SGHNT and CDR2 is YENEEA. The V gene lost 5 bases and the J gene lost 5 bases, with 10 bases spanning the gap. The CDR3 runs 13 residues. CDR3 amino acids: CASSRWGNNEQFF. CDR3 coding DNA: TGTGCCAGCAGCCGTTGGGGGAACAATGAGCAGTTCTTC.